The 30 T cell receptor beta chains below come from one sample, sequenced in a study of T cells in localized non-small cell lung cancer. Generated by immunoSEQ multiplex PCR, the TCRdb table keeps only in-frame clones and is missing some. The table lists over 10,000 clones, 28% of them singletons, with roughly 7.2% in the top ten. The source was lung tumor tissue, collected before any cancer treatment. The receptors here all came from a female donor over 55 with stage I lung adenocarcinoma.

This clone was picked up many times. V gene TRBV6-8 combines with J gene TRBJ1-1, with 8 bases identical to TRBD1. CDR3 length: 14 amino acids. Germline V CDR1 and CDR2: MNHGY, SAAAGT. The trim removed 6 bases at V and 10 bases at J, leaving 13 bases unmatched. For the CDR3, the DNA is TGTGCCAGCAGGAAAATGGGGCAGGGGGCTGTAGCTTTCTTT. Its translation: CASRKMGQGAVAFF.

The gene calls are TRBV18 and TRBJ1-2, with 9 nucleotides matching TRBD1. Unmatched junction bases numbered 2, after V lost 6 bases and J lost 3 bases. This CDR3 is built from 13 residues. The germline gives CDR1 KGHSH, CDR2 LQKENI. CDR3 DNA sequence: TGTGCCAGCTCGTGGACAGGGGACTATGGCTACACCTTC. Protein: CASSWTGDYGYTF.

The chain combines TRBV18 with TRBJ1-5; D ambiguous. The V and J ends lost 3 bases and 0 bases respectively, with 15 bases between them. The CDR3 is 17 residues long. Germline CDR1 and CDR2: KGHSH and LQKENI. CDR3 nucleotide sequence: TGTGCCAGCTCACCGTCGGGCGGTGTCTATAGCAATCAGCCCCAGCATTTT. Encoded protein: CASSPSGGVYSNQPQHF.

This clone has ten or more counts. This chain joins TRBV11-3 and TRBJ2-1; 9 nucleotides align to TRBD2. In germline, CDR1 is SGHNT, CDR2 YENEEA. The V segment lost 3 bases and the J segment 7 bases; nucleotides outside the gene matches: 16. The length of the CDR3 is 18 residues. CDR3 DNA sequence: TGTGCCAGCAGCTTGGAGTACGGGCTAGCGGGGACACTGAATGAGCAGTTCTTC. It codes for CASSLEYGLAGTLNEQFF.

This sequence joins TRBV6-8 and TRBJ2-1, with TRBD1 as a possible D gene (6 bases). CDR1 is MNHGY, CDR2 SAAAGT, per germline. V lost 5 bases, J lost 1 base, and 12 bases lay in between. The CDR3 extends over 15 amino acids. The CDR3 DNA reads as TGTGCCAGCAGTAAACAGGGAAATTCCTACAATGAGCAGTTCTTC. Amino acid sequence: CASSKQGNSYNEQFF.

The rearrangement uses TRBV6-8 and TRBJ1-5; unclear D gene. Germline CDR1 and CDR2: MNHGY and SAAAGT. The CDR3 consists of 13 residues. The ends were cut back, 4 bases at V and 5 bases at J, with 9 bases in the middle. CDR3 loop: CASSLTLYQPQHF. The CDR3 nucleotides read TGTGCCAGCAGTTTGACCCTTTATCAGCCCCAGCATTTT.

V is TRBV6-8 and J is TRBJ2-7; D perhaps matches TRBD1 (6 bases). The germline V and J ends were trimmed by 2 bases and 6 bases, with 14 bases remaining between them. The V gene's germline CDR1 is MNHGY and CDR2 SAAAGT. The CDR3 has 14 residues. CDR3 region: CASSYSRQGFEQYF. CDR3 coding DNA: TGTGCCAGCAGTTACAGTCGGCAGGGGTTCGAGCAGTACTTC.

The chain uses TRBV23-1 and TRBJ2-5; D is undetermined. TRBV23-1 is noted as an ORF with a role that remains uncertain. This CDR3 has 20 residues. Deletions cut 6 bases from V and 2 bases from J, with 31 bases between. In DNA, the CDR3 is TGCGCCAGCAGCCTCCCCAGGTCCTGGGGTCAAAGTCCCCCACAAGAGACCCAGTACTTC. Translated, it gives CASSLPRSWGQSPPQETQYF.

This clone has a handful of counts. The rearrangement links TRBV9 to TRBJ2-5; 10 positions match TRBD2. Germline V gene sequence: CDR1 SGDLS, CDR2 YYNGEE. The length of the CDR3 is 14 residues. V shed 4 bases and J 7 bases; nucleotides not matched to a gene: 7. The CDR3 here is CASSLGTSAGTQYF. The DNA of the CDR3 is TGTGCCAGCAGCCTCGGGACTAGCGCCGGGACCCAGTACTTC.

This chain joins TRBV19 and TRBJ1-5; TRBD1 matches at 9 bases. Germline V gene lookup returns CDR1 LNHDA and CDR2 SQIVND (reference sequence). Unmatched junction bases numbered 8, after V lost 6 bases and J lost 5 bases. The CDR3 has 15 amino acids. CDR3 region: CASSLFRDRDQPQHF. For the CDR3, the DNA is TGTGCCAGTAGCCTCTTCCGGGACAGGGATCAGCCCCAGCATTTT.

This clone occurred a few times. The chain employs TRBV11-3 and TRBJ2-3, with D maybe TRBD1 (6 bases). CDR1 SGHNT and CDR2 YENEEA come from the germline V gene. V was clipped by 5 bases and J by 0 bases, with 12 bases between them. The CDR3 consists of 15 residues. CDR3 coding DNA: TGTGCCAGCAGCGGCTCCGGGACAAGCACAGATACGCAGTATTTT. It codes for CASSGSGTSTDTQYF. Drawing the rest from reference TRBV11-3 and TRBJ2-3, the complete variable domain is EAGVVQSPRYKIIEKKQPVAFWCNPISGHNTLYWYLQNLGQGPELLIRYENEEAVDDSQLPKDRFSAERLKGVDSTLKIQPAELGDSAVYLCASSGSGTSTDTQYFGPGTRLTVL.

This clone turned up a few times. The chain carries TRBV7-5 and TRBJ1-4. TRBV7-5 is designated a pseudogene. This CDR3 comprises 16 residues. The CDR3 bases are TGTGCCAGCAGCTTGGGATCGGGACTCTTGAATGAAAAACTGTTTTTT. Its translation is CASSLGSGLLNEKLFF.

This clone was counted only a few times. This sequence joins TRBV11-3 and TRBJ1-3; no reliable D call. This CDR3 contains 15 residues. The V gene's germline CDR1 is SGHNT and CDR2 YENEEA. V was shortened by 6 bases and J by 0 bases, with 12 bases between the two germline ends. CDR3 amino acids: CASSFDPNSGNTIYF. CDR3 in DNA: TGTGCCAGCAGTTTCGACCCGAACTCTGGAAACACCATATATTTT.

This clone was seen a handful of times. The CDR3, as DNA: TGTGCCAGCAGTTCGGGACCCCCCGGTGAAAAACTGTTTTTT. This encodes CASSSGPPGEKLFF. This chain links TRBV6-8 with TRBJ1-4, with D perhaps matching TRBD1 (5 bases). This CDR3 contains 14 residues. Germline V gene sequence: CDR1 MNHGY, CDR2 SAAAGT. Deletions cut 4 bases from V and 7 bases from J, with 13 bases between.

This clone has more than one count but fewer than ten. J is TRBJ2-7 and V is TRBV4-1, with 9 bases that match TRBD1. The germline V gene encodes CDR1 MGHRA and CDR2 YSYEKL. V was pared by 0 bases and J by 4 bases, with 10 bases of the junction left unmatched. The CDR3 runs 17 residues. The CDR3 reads CASSQESKRQGVYEQYF. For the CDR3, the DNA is TGCGCCAGCAGCCAAGAATCGAAGAGACAGGGGGTGTACGAGCAGTACTTC.

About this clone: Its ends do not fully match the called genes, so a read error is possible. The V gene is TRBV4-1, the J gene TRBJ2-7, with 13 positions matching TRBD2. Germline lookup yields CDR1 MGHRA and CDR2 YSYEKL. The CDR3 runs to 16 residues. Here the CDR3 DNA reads TGCACCAGCAGCCAATCCGGGACTAGCGGGAAGGGCGAGCAGTACTTC. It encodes CTSSQSGTSGKGEQYF.

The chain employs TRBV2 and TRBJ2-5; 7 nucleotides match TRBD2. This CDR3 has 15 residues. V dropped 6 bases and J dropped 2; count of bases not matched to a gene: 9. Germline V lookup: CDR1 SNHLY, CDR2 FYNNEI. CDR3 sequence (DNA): TGTGCCAGCAGCTTCTGGCGCGGGAGTCAAGAGACCCAGTACTTC. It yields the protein CASSFWRGSQETQYF.

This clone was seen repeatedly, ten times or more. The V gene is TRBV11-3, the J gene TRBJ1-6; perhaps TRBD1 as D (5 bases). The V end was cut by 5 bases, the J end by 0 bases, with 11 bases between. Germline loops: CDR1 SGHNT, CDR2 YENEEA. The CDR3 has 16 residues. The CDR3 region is CASSPGGFSYNSPLHF. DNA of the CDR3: TGTGCCAGCAGCCCCGGGGGGTTCTCCTATAATTCACCCCTCCACTTT.

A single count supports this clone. CDR3: CASSPRGTSEYEQYF. The CDR3 nucleotides read TGTGCCAGCTCACCCCGCGGGACTAGCGAGTACGAGCAGTACTTC. The chain couples TRBV18 to TRBJ2-7; 10 nucleotides agree with TRBD2. CDR1 is KGHSH and CDR2 is LQKENI in the germline V gene. The CDR3 has 15 amino acids. V shed 3 bases and J 4 bases; nucleotides not matched to a gene: 6.

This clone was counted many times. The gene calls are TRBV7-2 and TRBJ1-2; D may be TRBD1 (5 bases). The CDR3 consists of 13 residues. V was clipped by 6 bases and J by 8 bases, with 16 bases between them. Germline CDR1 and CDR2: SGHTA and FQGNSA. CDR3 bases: TGTGCCAGCAGATTTACCATCGGGGGAGGCTACACCTTC. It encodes CASRFTIGGGYTF.

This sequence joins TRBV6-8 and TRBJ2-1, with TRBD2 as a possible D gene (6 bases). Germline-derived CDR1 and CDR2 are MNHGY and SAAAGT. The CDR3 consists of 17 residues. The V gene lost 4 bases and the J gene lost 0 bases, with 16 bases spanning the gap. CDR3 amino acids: CASSWGTSLRSYNEQFF. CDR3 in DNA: TGTGCCAGCAGTTGGGGAACTAGCCTCCGCTCCTACAATGAGCAGTTCTTC.

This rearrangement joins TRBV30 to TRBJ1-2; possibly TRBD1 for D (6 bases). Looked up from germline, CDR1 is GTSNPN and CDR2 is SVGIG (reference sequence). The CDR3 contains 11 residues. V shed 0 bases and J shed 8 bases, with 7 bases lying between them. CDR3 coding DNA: TGTGCCTGGAGTGTACAGGGAGGCTACACCTTC. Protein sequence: CAWSVQGGYTF.

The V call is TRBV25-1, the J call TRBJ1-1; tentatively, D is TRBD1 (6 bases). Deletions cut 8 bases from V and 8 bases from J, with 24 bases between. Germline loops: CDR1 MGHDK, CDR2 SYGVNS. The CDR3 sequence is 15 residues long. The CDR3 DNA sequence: TGTGCCAGCGCTGGAGGGGCGACAGGCAAGCAGGAAGCTTTCTTT. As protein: CASAGGATGKQEAFF. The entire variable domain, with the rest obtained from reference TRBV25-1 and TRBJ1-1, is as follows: EADIYQTPRYLVIGTGKKITLECSQTMGHDKMYWYQQDPGMELHLIHYSYGVNSTEKGDLSSESTVSRIRTEHFPLTLESARPSHTSQYLCASAGGATGKQEAFFGQGTRLTVV.

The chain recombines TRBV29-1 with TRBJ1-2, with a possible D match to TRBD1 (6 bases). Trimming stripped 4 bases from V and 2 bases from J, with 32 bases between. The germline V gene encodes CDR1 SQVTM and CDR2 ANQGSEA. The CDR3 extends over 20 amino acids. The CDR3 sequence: CSVGRTWRRYGGPANYGYTF. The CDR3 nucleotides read TGCAGCGTTGGTCGTACGTGGCGGAGGTATGGGGGGCCCGCAAACTATGGCTACACCTTC.

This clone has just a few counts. The CDR3 DNA is TGTGCCAGCACCCCGCCGGGGGGGACCACTGAAGCTTTCTTT. Encoded protein: CASTPPGGTTEAFF. The rearrangement links TRBV6-8 to TRBJ1-1; D is perhaps TRBD1 (5 bases). Trimming pared 7 bases from V and 4 bases from J, leaving 16 bases between. The length of the CDR3 is 14 residues. Germline CDR1 reads MNHGY; CDR2 reads SAAAGT.

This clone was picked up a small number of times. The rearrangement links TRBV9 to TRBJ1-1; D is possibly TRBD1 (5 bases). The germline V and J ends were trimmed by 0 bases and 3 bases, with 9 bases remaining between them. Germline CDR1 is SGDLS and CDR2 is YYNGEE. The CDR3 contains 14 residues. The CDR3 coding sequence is TGTGCCAGCAGCGTAGATGTAGGGGACACTGAAGCTTTCTTT. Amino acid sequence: CASSVDVGDTEAFF.

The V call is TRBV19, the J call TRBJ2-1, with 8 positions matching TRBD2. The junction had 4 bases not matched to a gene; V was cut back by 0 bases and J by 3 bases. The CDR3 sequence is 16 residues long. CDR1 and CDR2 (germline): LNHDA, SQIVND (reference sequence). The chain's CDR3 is CASSIDSGLGYNEQFF. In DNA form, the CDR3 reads TGTGCCAGTAGTATAGATTCGGGACTAGGCTACAATGAGCAGTTCTTC.

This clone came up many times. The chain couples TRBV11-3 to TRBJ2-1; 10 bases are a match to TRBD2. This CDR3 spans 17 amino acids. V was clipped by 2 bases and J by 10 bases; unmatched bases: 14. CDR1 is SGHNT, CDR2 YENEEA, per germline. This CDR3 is CASSLRIAPSGLAEQFF. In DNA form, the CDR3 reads TGTGCCAGCAGCTTACGTATCGCTCCCTCGGGACTAGCGGAGCAGTTCTTC.

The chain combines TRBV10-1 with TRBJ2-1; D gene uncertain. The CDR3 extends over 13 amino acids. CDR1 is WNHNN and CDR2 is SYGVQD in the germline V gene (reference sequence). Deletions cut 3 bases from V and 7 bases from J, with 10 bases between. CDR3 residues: CASSDPDRNEQFF. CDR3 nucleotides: TGCGCCAGCAGTGACCCGGACCGGAATGAGCAGTTCTTC.

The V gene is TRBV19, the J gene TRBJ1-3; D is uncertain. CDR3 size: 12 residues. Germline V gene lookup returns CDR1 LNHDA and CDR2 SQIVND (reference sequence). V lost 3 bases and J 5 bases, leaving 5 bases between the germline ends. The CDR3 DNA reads TGTGCCAGTAGTATCCGACGAAACACCATATATTTT. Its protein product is CASSIRRNTIYF.